These T cell receptor beta chains were read from a single sample in a study of cytomegalovirus exposure and HLA in healthy donors. Generated by immunoSEQ multiplex PCR, the TCRdb table keeps only in-frame clones and is missing some. The data contain 150,000 or so clones, over 65% of them singletons. The sequencing sample was made of PBMCs. The receptor set was obtained from a man aged 18 to 30 in good health and CMV-seropositive. Each CDR3 is given with its conserved first and last residue. The order of the fields is V gene, J gene, D gene, clone size, CDR3 protein, CDR3 DNA. The D gene is left open where the match is weak. The size field is filled for only some rows; it gives once, few, many or a size class.

TRBV10-1	TRBJ2-1	TRBD2	.	CASSDQLAGLGNEQFF	TGCGCCAGCAGTGACCAACTAGCGGGACTCGGTAATGAGCAGTTCTTC
TRBV11-3	TRBJ2-1	TRBD2	.	CASSSAASGRLFNEQFF	TGTGCCAGCAGCTCTGCGGCTAGCGGGAGACTCTTCAATGAGCAGTTCTTC
TRBV19	TRBJ1-5	TRBD1	.	CASTLTGSVQPQHF	TGTGCCAGTACCCTGACAGGGTCCGTACAGCCCCAGCATTTT
TRBV5-1	TRBJ2-5	TRBD1	.	CASSPGRGGRETQYF	TGCGCCAGCAGCCCCGGGCGAGGGGGCCGGGAGACCCAGTACTTC
TRBV19	TRBJ2-2	TRBD1	.	CASSPDRVNTGELFF	TGTGCCAGTAGTCCGGACAGGGTGAACACCGGGGAGCTGTTTTTT
TRBV15	TRBJ1-1	.	.	CATRQKQANTEAFF	TGTGCCACCAGACAGAAACAGGCGAACACTGAAGCTTTCTTT
TRBV30	TRBJ1-1	.	.	CAWSVAGGRFF	TGTGCCTGGAGTGTGGCGGGGGGTCGATTCTTT
TRBV29-1	TRBJ2-1	.	.	CSVENWTASYNEQFF	TGCAGCGTTGAAAACTGGACAGCCTCCTACAATGAGCAGTTCTTC
TRBV29-1	TRBJ2-1	.	.	CSVSGGSEQFF	TGCAGCGTCTCAGGGGGGAGTGAGCAGTTCTTC
TRBV11-2	TRBJ1-4	TRBD1	once	CASSMTGRGEKLFF	TGTGCCAGCAGCATGACAGGGAGAGGTGAAAAACTGTTTTTT
TRBV28	TRBJ2-5	.	.	CASRRTRGETQYF	TGTGCCAGCAGACGGACCCGCGGGGAGACCCAGTACTTC
TRBV6-6	TRBJ2-5	.	.	CASSPEGDTYQETQYF	TGTGCCAGCAGTCCCGAGGGGGACACATACCAAGAGACCCAGTACTTC
TRBV7-8	TRBJ2-1	TRBD2	.	CASSLAGGRYNEQFF	TGTGCCAGCAGCTTAGCCGGCGGGAGGTACAATGAGCAGTTCTTC
TRBV5-1	TRBJ1-5	TRBD1	.	CASSVARGASNQPQHF	TGCGCCAGCAGCGTGGCCAGGGGGGCGAGCAATCAGCCCCAGCATTTT
TRBV7-9	TRBJ2-2	TRBD2	few	CASSPLAGGRRELFF	TGTGCCAGCAGCCCTCTAGCGGGGGGCCGCCGGGAGCTGTTTTTT
TRBV15	TRBJ1-1	.	once	CATSTPGAVGTEAFF	TGTGCCACCAGCACCCCAGGGGCGGTAGGCACTGAAGCTTTCTTT
TRBV5-1	TRBJ2-5	.	once	CASSTGSPPETQYF	TGCGCCAGCAGTACCGGGAGCCCACCGGAGACCCAGTACTTC
TRBV6-5	TRBJ1-2	.	.	CASSPETGGVYTF	TGTGCCAGCAGTCCGGAGACAGGCGGCGTCTACACCTTC
TRBV19	TRBJ1-1	.	.	CASEFGQGVEAFF	TGTGCCAGTGAATTTGGGCAGGGTGTTGAAGCTTTCTTT
TRBV19	TRBJ1-2	TRBD1	.	CASSIAGSGQSYGYTF	TGTGCCAGTAGTATAGCCGGATCGGGACAGTCATATGGCTACACCTTC
TRBV6-1	TRBJ2-3	.	.	CASSESGTSTDTQYF	TGTGCCAGCAGTGAATCAGGGACTAGCACAGATACGCAGTATTTT
TRBV29-1	TRBJ2-4	TRBD2	.	CSVQRGGAKNIQYF	TGCAGCGTTCAACGGGGGGGCGCCAAAAACATTCAGTACTTC
TRBV4-1	TRBJ1-1	.	few	CASSQDHAEGAEAFF	TGCGCCAGCAGCCAAGATCACGCCGAGGGAGCTGAAGCTTTCTTT
TRBV7-3	TRBJ2-1	TRBD1	.	CASSSDRGDEQFF	TGTGCCAGCAGCTCGGACAGGGGCGATGAGCAGTTCTTC
TRBV28	TRBJ2-5	TRBD1	.	CASSWTGAGTQYF	TGTGCCAGCAGCTGGACAGGGGCGGGTACCCAGTACTTC
TRBV6-6	TRBJ2-1	TRBD2	.	CASRPGTSKDEQFF	TGTGCCAGCCGCCCCGGGACTAGTAAGGATGAGCAGTTCTTC
TRBV6-1	TRBJ2-3	.	.	CASSGLGGNTDTQYF	TGTGCCAGCAGTGGGCTGGGGGGAAACACAGATACGCAGTATTTT
TRBV6-5	TRBJ2-5	.	.	CASSYDRRGGETQYF	TGTGCCAGCAGTTACGATCGTAGGGGCGGAGAGACCCAGTACTTC
TRBV7-9	TRBJ1-6	.	.	CASSLAGRVNSPLHF	TGTGCCAGCAGCTTAGCGGGCAGGGTGAATTCACCCCTCCACTTT
TRBV25-1	TRBJ1-1	.	.	CASSEGAGYHHTEAFF	TGTGCCAGCAGTGAAGGGGCAGGGTATCATCACACTGAAGCTTTCTTT
TRBV5-1	TRBJ2-1	TRBD2	.	CASSEGLADYNEQFF	TGCGCCAGCAGCGAGGGACTAGCGGATTACAATGAGCAGTTCTTC
TRBV5-4	TRBJ1-2	TRBD1	.	CASRTRTGNYGYTF	TGTGCCAGCAGAACTAGGACAGGGAACTATGGCTACACCTTC
TRBV2	TRBJ1-6	TRBD1	.	CASSEGTGNSPLHF	TGTGCCAGCAGTGAAGGGACAGGGAATTCACCCCTCCACTTT
TRBV6-6	TRBJ1-5	.	.	CASSTNSNQPQHF	TGTGCCAGCAGTACAAATAGCAATCAGCCCCAGCATTTT
TRBV6-5	TRBJ1-1	TRBD1	.	CASSSTGTAEAFF	TGTGCCAGCAGCTCTACCGGGACAGCTGAAGCTTTCTTT
TRBV11-1	TRBJ2-3	TRBD1	.	CASSNPGQGAVDTQYF	TGTGCCAGCAGCAACCCAGGACAGGGGGCAGTAGATACGCAGTATTTT
TRBV29-1	TRBJ1-1	TRBD1	.	CSALKGTGVTEAFF	TGCAGCGCCCTTAAGGGGACAGGGGTTACTGAAGCTTTCTTT
TRBV4-1	TRBJ2-2	.	.	CASSQAANTGELFF	TGCGCCAGCAGCCAGGCTGCGAACACCGGGGAGCTGTTTTTT
TRBV6-6	TRBJ1-5	.	.	CASSPGGSRFNQPQHF	TGTGCCAGCAGCCCGGGGGGTTCTCGGTTCAATCAGCCCCAGCATTTT
TRBV2	TRBJ1-2	TRBD1	.	CASSAVRQGEGYTF	TGTGCCAGCAGCGCCGTTAGGCAGGGGGAAGGCTACACCTTC
TRBV10-3	TRBJ1-1	.	.	CAVRGTWDTEAFF	TGTGCCGTCCGCGGGACGTGGGACACTGAAGCTTTCTTT
TRBV9	TRBJ2-2	.	once	CASSVAPDFGGELFF	TGTGCCAGCAGCGTAGCTCCCGACTTTGGCGGGGAGCTGTTTTTT
TRBV28	TRBJ2-6	TRBD1	.	CASSSRTGVTSGANVLTF	TGTGCCAGCAGTTCCCGGACAGGGGTCACCTCTGGGGCCAACGTCCTGACTTTC
TRBV28	TRBJ1-1	TRBD1	.	CASSLGGGRTEAFF	TGTGCCAGCAGTTTAGGAGGGGGCAGAACTGAAGCTTTCTTT
TRBV11-3	TRBJ1-1	.	few	CASSLDRNTEAFF	TGTGCCAGCAGCTTAGACAGGAACACTGAAGCTTTCTTT
TRBV27	TRBJ1-2	TRBD1	.	CASRSDRGYGYTF	TGTGCCAGCAGATCGGACAGGGGATATGGCTACACCTTC
TRBV7-2	TRBJ1-2	.	.	CASTDGQTNYGYTF	TGTGCCAGCACTGACGGACAGACTAACTATGGCTACACCTTC
TRBV11-2	TRBJ2-1	.	.	CASSLRGAGSYNEQFF	TGTGCCAGCAGCTTAAGAGGGGCGGGGTCCTACAATGAGCAGTTCTTC
TRBV5-4	TRBJ1-4	TRBD1	many	CASSLPGTGKNEKLFF	TGTGCCAGCAGCTTACCCGGGACAGGGAAAAATGAAAAACTGTTTTTT
TRBV7-9	TRBJ1-4	.	.	CASSLNWSQGEKLFF	TGTGCCAGCAGCTTAAATTGGAGCCAGGGGGAAAAACTGTTTTTT
TRBV7-2	TRBJ2-5	TRBD1	.	CASSPQTGLRGETQYF	TGTGCCAGCAGCCCGCAGACAGGGTTACGAGGAGAGACCCAGTACTTC
TRBV28	TRBJ1-2	TRBD1	.	CASRAYPSTGKVNYGYTF	TGTGCCAGCAGAGCCTACCCTTCGACAGGGAAGGTTAACTATGGCTACACCTTC
TRBV14	TRBJ1-6	.	once	CASSPIRGTNSPLHF	TGTGCCAGCAGCCCCATTCGGGGGACTAATTCACCCCTCCACTTT